This TCR beta chain was sequenced in a study of control samples from healthy donors and cancer patients. This CDR3 region has 13 residues. The V end was cut by 6 bases, the J end by 2 bases, with 12 bases between. Germline V gene sequence: CDR1 SQVTM, CDR2 ANQGSEA. Assay: immunoSEQ multiplex PCR; the TCRdb copy retains only in-frame clones and omits some. The sample lists 25,000 to 35,000 clones, around nine tenths seen once, with about 1.6% in the top ten. The chain has TRBV29-1 and TRBJ2-3, with no clear D. The sequence was obtained from a middle-aged woman with lung cancer. Source material: PBMCs. CDR3 in amino acids: CSVGPANTDTQYF. The CDR3 coding sequence is TGCAGCGTCGGACCAGCGAACACAGATACGCAGTATTTT.